The present TCR beta chain was sequenced within a study of blood T cell repertoires in COVID-19. Study context: The origin of the acute and convalescent COVID-19 samples was the United States, Italy and Spain.

Libraries were prepared by immunoSEQ multiplex PCR; TCRdb keeps only in-frame clonotypes and omits some of them. The table has about 260,000 clones, 86% seen once. Trimming removed 5 bases at V and 7 bases at J, with 14 bases between. The length of the CDR3 is 14 residues. Germline V gives CDR1 SEHNR, CDR2 FQNEAQ (reference sequence). The TCR originated in a man aged 25 to 45 with active or convalescent COVID-19. The chain joins TRBV7-9 to TRBJ1-4; possibly TRBD1 for D (6 bases). Specimen: peripheral blood. This chain's CDR3 is CASSTPGVTEKLFF. DNA of the CDR3: TGTGCCAGCAGCACCCCAGGGGTTACTGAAAAACTGTTTTTT.